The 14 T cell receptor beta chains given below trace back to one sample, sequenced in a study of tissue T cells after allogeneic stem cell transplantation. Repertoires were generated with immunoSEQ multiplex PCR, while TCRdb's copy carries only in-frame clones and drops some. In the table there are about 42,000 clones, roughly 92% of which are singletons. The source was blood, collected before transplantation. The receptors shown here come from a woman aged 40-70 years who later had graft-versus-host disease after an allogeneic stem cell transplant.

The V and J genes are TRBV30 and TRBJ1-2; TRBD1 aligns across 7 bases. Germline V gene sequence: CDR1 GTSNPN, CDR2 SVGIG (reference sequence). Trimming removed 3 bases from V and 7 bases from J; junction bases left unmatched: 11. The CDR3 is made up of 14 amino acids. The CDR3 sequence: CAWSLDRALGGYTF. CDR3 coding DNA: TGTGCCTGGAGCCTAGACAGGGCCCTTGGTGGCTACACCTTC.

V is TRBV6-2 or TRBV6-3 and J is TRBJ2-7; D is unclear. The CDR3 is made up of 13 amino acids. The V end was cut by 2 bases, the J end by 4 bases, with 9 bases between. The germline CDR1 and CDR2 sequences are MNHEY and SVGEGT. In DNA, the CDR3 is TGTGCCAGCAGTTACGCGAACATTTACGAGCAGTACTTC. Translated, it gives CASSYANIYEQYF.

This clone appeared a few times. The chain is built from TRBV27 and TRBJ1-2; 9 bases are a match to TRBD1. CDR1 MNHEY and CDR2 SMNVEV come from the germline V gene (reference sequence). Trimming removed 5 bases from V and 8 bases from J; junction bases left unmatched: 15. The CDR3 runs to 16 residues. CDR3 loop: CASSPSRDRVSRGYTF. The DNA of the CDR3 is TGTGCCAGCAGTCCATCCCGGGACAGGGTATCGCGGGGCTACACCTTC.

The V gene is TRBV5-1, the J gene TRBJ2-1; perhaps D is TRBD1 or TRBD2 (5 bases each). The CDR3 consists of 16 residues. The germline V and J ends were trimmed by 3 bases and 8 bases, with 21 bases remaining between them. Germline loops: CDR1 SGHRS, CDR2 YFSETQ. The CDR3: CASSYQGPTIGDEQFF. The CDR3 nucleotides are TGCGCCAGCAGCTACCAGGGACCTACAATAGGCGATGAGCAGTTCTTC.

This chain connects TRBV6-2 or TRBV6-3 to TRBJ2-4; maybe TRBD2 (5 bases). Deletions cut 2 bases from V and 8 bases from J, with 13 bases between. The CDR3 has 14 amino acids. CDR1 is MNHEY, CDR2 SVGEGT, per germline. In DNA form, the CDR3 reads TGTGCCAGCAGTTACGGGAGAAGTTCGGACATTCAGTACTTC. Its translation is CASSYGRSSDIQYF.

In DNA form, the CDR3 reads TGTGCCAGCAGTGTATTTGGGAACTCTGCTGAAGCTTTCTTT. Translation: CASSVFGNSAEAFF. The chain joins TRBV27 to TRBJ1-1; no reliable D call. Deletions cut 5 bases from V and 6 bases from J, with 16 bases between. The CDR3 sequence is 14 residues long. Germline loops: CDR1 MNHEY, CDR2 SMNVEV (reference sequence).

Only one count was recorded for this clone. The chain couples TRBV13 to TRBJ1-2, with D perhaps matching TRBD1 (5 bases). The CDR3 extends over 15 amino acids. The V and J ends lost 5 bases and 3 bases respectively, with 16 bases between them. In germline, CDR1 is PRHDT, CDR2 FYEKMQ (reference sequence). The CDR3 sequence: CASSPKYEGYYGYTF. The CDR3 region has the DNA TGTGCCAGCAGCCCCAAATACGAGGGGTACTATGGCTACACCTTC. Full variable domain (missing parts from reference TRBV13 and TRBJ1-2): AAGVIQSPRHLIKEKRETATLKCYPIPRHDTVYWYQQGPGQDPQFLISFYEKMQSDKGSIPDRFSAQQFSDYHSELNMSSLELGDSALYFCASSPKYEGYYGYTFGSGTRLTVV.

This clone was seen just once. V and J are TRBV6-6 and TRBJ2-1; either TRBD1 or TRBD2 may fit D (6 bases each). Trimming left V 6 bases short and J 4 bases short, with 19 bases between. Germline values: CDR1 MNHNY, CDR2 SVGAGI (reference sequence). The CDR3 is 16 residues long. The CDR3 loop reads CASSPHLAQGYNEQFF. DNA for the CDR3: TGTGCCAGCAGCCCACACCTAGCGCAGGGGTACAATGAGCAGTTCTTC.

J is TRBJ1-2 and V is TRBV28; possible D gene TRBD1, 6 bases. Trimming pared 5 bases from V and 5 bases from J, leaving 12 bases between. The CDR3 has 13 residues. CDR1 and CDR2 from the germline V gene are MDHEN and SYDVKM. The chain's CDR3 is CASSTGTSYGYTF. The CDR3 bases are TGTGCCAGCAGTACCGGGACAAGTTATGGCTACACCTTC.

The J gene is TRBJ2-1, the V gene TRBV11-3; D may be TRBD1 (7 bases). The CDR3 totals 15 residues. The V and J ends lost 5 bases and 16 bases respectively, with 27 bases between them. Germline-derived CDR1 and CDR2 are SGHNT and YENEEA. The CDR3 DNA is TGTGCCAGCAGCCTAGGGGCGGGACAGACCGGGGCGCAATTCTTC. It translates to CASSLGAGQTGAQFF.

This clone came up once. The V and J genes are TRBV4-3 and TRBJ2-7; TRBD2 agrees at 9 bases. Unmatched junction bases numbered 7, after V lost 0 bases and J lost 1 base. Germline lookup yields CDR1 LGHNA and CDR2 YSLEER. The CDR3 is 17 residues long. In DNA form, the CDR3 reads TGCGCCAGCAGCCAAGAGGGGAGTCTAGCGGGATCCTACGAGCAGTACTTC. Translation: CASSQEGSLAGSYEQYF.

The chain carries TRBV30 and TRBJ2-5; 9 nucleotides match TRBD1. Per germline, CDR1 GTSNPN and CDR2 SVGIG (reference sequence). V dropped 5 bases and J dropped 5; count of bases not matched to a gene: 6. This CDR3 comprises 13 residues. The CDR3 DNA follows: TGTGCCTGGGGGGACAGGGCGCGGGAGACCCAGTACTTC. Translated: CAWGDRARETQYF.

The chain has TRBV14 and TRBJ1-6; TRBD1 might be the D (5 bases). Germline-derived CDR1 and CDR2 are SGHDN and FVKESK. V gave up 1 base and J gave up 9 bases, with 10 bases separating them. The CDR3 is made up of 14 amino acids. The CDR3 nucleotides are TGTGCCAGCAGCCAAGTAGGGGTGCGTTCACCCCTCCACTTT. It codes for CASSQVGVRSPLHF.

The chain's CDR3 is CASSSDSNYGYTF. The CDR3 region has the DNA TGCGCCAGCAGTTCGGACAGTAACTATGGCTACACCTTC. The chain joins TRBV5-1 to TRBJ1-2; possible D gene TRBD1, 6 bases. This CDR3 comprises 13 residues. CDR1 is SGHRS and CDR2 is YFSETQ in the germline V gene. Trimming cost V 5 bases and J 1 base, with 9 bases left between them.